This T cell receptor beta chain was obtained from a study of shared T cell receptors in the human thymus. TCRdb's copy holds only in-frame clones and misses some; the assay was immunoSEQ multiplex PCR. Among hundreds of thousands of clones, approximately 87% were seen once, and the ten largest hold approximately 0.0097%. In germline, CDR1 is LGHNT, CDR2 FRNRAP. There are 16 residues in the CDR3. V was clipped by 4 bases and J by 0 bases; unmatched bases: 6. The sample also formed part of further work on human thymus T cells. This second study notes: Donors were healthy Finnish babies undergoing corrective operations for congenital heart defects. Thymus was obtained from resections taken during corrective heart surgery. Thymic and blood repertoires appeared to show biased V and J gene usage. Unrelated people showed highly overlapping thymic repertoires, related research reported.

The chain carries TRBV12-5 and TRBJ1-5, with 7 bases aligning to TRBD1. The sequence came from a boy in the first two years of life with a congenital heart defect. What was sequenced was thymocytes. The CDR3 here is CASGSTGTYSNQPQHF. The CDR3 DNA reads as TGTGCTAGTGGTTCGACAGGGACCTATAGCAATCAGCCCCAGCATTTT.